The rows below give T cell receptor beta chains drawn from one sample of a study of T cell responses to AZD1222 COVID-19 vaccine. Measured with immunoSEQ multiplex PCR; TCRdb has only the in-frame clones, and not every one. The sample has some 150,000 clones; under 95% are singletons. The source was peripheral blood, collected on day 0 of AZD1222 vaccination. These receptors were obtained from an adult in good health. CDR3s leave out the opening cysteine and the closing phenylalanine or tryptophan. Each record gives: CDR3 length, clone size, V gene, CDR3 protein. Clone size is stated in some rows and not others, as once, few, many or a class when expanded.

len: 14
abundance: .
v_gene: TRBV18
CDR3aa: ASSLQDRGNNSPLH

len: 12
abundance: .
v_gene: TRBV28
CDR3aa: ASSRGQIREKLF

len: 16
abundance: .
v_gene: TRBV28
CDR3aa: ATLPRTGRGAYNSPLH

len: 11
abundance: once
v_gene: TRBV6-1
CDR3aa: ASSEAFQEKLF

len: 13
abundance: .
v_gene: TRBV6-5
CDR3aa: ASSAQGFYNSPLH

len: 13
abundance: once
v_gene: TRBV7-2
CDR3aa: ASSLVGTPTEKLF

len: 13
abundance: .
v_gene: TRBV25-1
CDR3aa: ASTRQGARNTEAF

len: 9
abundance: .
v_gene: TRBV20-1
CDR3aa: SARDQDSQV

len: 13
abundance: .
v_gene: TRBV7-9
CDR3aa: ASSPSGRDHGKLF

len: 15
abundance: .
v_gene: TRBV18
CDR3aa: ASSRANVRQSNQPQH

len: 15
abundance: .
v_gene: TRBV18
CDR3aa: ASSPPLASWYQETQY

len: 13
abundance: .
v_gene: TRBV4-1
CDR3aa: ASSQEGGVSYEQY

len: 11
abundance: .
v_gene: TRBV6-5
CDR3aa: ASSPPGRPPQY

len: 14
abundance: .
v_gene: TRBV9
CDR3aa: ASSVGPAGATDTQY

len: 14
abundance: .
v_gene: TRBV6-1
CDR3aa: ASSEGGGQANSPLH

len: 15
abundance: .
v_gene: TRBV28
CDR3aa: ASSSPPLAGPSYEQY

len: 18
abundance: .
v_gene: TRBV5-8
CDR3aa: ASSWTGREATLSAKNIQY

len: 11
abundance: .
v_gene: TRBV7-2
CDR3aa: ASSLGGDYEQY

len: 12
abundance: .
v_gene: TRBV7-9
CDR3aa: ASSLQGGSSPLH

len: 12
abundance: .
v_gene: TRBV6-5
CDR3aa: ASSYSYRAAGYT

len: 12
abundance: once
v_gene: TRBV15
CDR3aa: ATSRGGLGTEAF

len: 14
abundance: .
v_gene: TRBV10-1
CDR3aa: ASSETSGKGWDEQY

len: 13
abundance: .
v_gene: TRBV5-5
CDR3aa: ASRPPGSNTGELF

len: 17
abundance: once
v_gene: TRBV28
CDR3aa: ASSLLDRGTSGRVYEQY

len: 12
abundance: .
v_gene: TRBV5-6
CDR3aa: ASSPGYYGAEAF

len: 13
abundance: .
v_gene: TRBV3-1/TRBV3-2
CDR3aa: ASSLQDRGGYGYT

len: 12
abundance: .
v_gene: TRBV7-3
CDR3aa: ASSSGTVNTEAF

len: 16
abundance: .
v_gene: TRBV4-3
CDR3aa: ASSQRAVDWASSYEQY

len: 11
abundance: .
v_gene: TRBV11-3
CDR3aa: ASSLRGGTEAF

len: 13
abundance: few
v_gene: TRBV4-1
CDR3aa: ASSQGSLWSYEQY

len: 16
abundance: once
v_gene: TRBV27
CDR3aa: ASSTWERGRPYNSPLH

len: 11
abundance: .
v_gene: TRBV5-1
CDR3aa: ASSKTEYNEQF

len: 14
abundance: once
v_gene: TRBV24-1
CDR3aa: ATSDLGTSGTDTQY

len: 12
abundance: .
v_gene: TRBV7-6
CDR3aa: ASSLGQNSYEQY

len: 13
abundance: once
v_gene: TRBV4-2
CDR3aa: ASSQGAREHYEQY

len: 13
abundance: .
v_gene: TRBV13
CDR3aa: ASSLGAGGVNEQF

len: 13
abundance: once
v_gene: TRBV28
CDR3aa: ASSLRGQLNTEAF

len: 13
abundance: .
v_gene: TRBV27
CDR3aa: ASSLSASGSGEQY

len: 11
abundance: .
v_gene: TRBV2
CDR3aa: ASRLGIQETQY

len: 15
abundance: .
v_gene: TRBV7-8
CDR3aa: ASSLNGRGSGANVLT

len: 14
abundance: few
v_gene: TRBV3-1/TRBV3-2
CDR3aa: ASSPTQIGGGNTIY

len: 16
abundance: .
v_gene: TRBV6-2/TRBV6-3
CDR3aa: ASSYSRVRVTPNTEAF

len: 12
abundance: .
v_gene: TRBV3-1/TRBV3-2
CDR3aa: ASSHDRGWTEAF

len: 16
abundance: .
v_gene: TRBV2
CDR3aa: ASSYRGSAMAANEKLF

len: 10
abundance: once
v_gene: TRBV29-1
CDR3aa: SVEGGGNTIY

len: 15
abundance: .
v_gene: TRBV4-2
CDR3aa: ASSREPGQGIYNEQF

len: 13
abundance: .
v_gene: TRBV6-4
CDR3aa: ASSRTYADNSPLH

len: 12
abundance: .
v_gene: TRBV28
CDR3aa: ASRGPPLNQPQH

len: 13
abundance: .
v_gene: TRBV4-1
CDR3aa: ASSQDRGANTEAF

len: 15
abundance: .
v_gene: TRBV28
CDR3aa: ASSPDRGAYSNQPQH

len: 10
abundance: .
v_gene: TRBV27
CDR3aa: ASTGPQETQY

len: 13
abundance: .
v_gene: TRBV5-4
CDR3aa: ASSLQGTGGNTIY

len: 16
abundance: once
v_gene: TRBV5-1
CDR3aa: ASSLPSGTRGENYGYT

len: 15
abundance: .
v_gene: TRBV18
CDR3aa: ASSPLSGGQRNTEAF

len: 19
abundance: .
v_gene: TRBV7-6
CDR3aa: ASSFSGKPGLAVLNTGELF

len: 15
abundance: .
v_gene: TRBV3-1/TRBV3-2
CDR3aa: ASSQKTGANSGNTIY